This T cell receptor beta chain was identified in a study of shared clonotypes between healthy human individuals. Overall study: Used for every donor were three CD4 naive, three CD4 memory, two CD8 naive and one CD8 memory plate.

Trimming took 5 bases from V and 2 from J, leaving 10 bases between them. Germline-derived CDR1 and CDR2 are MDHEN and SYDVKM. The CDR3 has 14 amino acids. Regarding this clone: Its antigen is unknown.

Points from the study as a whole: A small donor pool kept down the genetic and exposure-history diversity that was represented. Non-shared clonotypes had lower generation probabilities than those shared by all four donors.

Some clones are missing from TCRdb's copy, which holds only in-frame ones; the method was immunoSEQ multiplex PCR. Of a few million clones in the sample, just under 95% were seen once. The chain combines TRBV28 with TRBJ1-5; the D is unclear. What was sequenced was naive CD4+ T cells from PBMCs. As to subset: CD45RA+ positively selected. The clonotype originates from a man between 18 and 29 years old in good health. Some clones in this sample may be carry-over from other donors' samples. The CDR3 DNA reads as TGTGCCAGCAGTCAGGACTTGGGCAATCAGCCCCAGCATTTT. Its protein is CASSQDLGNQPQHF.